The 17 T cell receptor beta chains in this list originate from one sample, sequenced in a study of T-cell memory formation after mild COVID-19. Each CDR3 protein is one row after TCRdb ran MiXCR on the 5' RACE reads. The repertoire holds 550,000 to 700,000 distinct CDR3 sequences, with around a sixth as singletons. The sample consisted of PBMCs or a T cell subset sorted from them (not recorded which). The receptor set was obtained from an adult woman who had mild COVID-19 (a few samples of this study predate the infection). Cell type and time point are not known.

The table lists this clonotype with a few counts. The chain recombines TRBV29-1 with TRBJ1-2; 10 nucleotides align to TRBD1. The germline V gene has CDR1 SQVTM and CDR2 ANQGSEA. This CDR3 spans 13 amino acids. With V trimmed by 6 bases and J by 5 bases, 6 bases remained unmatched. In DNA form, the CDR3 reads TGCAGCGTAGGACAGGGGGATAGATATGGCTACACCTTC. Its translation: CSVGQGDRYGYTF.

The V and J genes are TRBV3-1 and TRBJ2-5; 8 positions match TRBD2. CDR1 LGHDT and CDR2 YNNKEL come from the germline V gene (reference sequence). This CDR3 has 15 amino acids. V was pared by 7 bases and J by 5 bases, with 12 bases of the junction left unmatched. The CDR3, as DNA: TGTGCCAGCACCCTTTTCGCGGGGGGTGGGGAGACCCAGTACTTC. Its translation is CASTLFAGGGETQYF.

The gene calls are TRBV5-1 and TRBJ2-7; no reliable D call. V lost 0 bases and J 7 bases, leaving 8 bases between the germline ends. Germline CDR1 and CDR2: SGHRS and YFSETQ. This CDR3 contains 12 residues. CDR3 DNA sequence: TGCGCCAGCAGCTTGGACCCACGGGAGCAGTACTTC. Protein sequence: CASSLDPREQYF.

The chain carries TRBV12-3 or TRBV12-4 and TRBJ2-2; perhaps TRBD1 as D (5 bases). The CDR3 is 17 amino acids. V lost 2 bases and J lost 4, with 17 bases in between. The CDR3 spells CASSLRDSRSLTGELFF. The DNA for the CDR3 is TGTGCCAGCAGTTTAAGAGACAGCCGTTCACTCACCGGGGAGCTGTTTTTT.

The V and J genes are TRBV18 and TRBJ2-1; TRBD1 matches at 12 bases. The CDR3 extends over 16 amino acids. CDR1 and CDR2 from the germline V gene are KGHSH and LQKENI. The V segment lost 5 bases and the J segment 8 bases; nucleotides outside the gene matches: 10. The CDR3 reads CASSTGTGGDRDEQFF. DNA of the CDR3: TGTGCCAGCTCAACCGGGACAGGGGGCGATAGGGATGAGCAGTTCTTC.

This clonotype was counted a few times. This chain links TRBV6-5 with TRBJ2-1; D unclear. V dropped 0 bases and J dropped 9 bases, with 9 bases sitting between them. This CDR3 has 13 amino acids. CDR1 and CDR2 from the germline V gene are MNHEY and SVGAGI. The CDR3 region is CASSYSISGEQFF. In DNA, the CDR3 is TGTGCCAGCAGTTACTCGATATCGGGTGAGCAGTTCTTC.

This clonotype was recorded a few times. The chain combines TRBV4-1 with TRBJ2-7; 10 nucleotides agree with TRBD2. Germline V gene sequence: CDR1 MGHRA, CDR2 YSYEKL. Trimming cost V 1 base and J 3 bases; bases outside gene matches: 3. The CDR3 totals 15 residues. The CDR3 DNA follows: TGCGCCAGCAGCCAAGGTGTAGCGGGGGGCTACGAGCAGTACTTC. Amino acid sequence: CASSQGVAGGYEQYF.

The chain links TRBV12-3 or TRBV12-4 to TRBJ2-3; weak D call: TRBD1 (6 bases). The CDR3 has 14 residues. The ends were cut back, 3 bases at V and 6 bases at J, with 13 bases in the middle. The CDR3, as DNA: TGTGCCAGCAGTTTTGGGGGACACGAGGATACGCAGTATTTT. This encodes CASSFGGHEDTQYF.

This clonotype was observed a handful of times. The V and J genes are TRBV6-1 and TRBJ1-1; the D gene is possibly TRBD1 (5 bases). Germline V gene data show CDR1 as MNHNS and CDR2 as SASEGT. Trimming took 1 base from V and 4 from J, leaving 19 bases between them. The CDR3 sequence is 17 residues long. The CDR3 loop is CASSEVGDPPSPTEAFF. The CDR3 DNA reads as TGTGCCAGCAGTGAAGTAGGGGACCCACCAAGTCCCACTGAAGCTTTCTTT.

The chain employs TRBV5-1 and TRBJ1-2; D remains ambiguous. Trimming took 4 bases from V and 7 from J, leaving 20 bases between them. The CDR3 contains 15 residues. The germline gives CDR1 SGHRS, CDR2 YFSETQ. The CDR3 DNA is TGCGCCAGCAGCCCCCGGGTCCAGATAGAGAGTGGCTACACCTTC. Its translation is CASSPRVQIESGYTF.

This chain connects TRBV6-2 or TRBV6-3 to TRBJ2-7; TRBD1 matches at 7 bases. V lost 6 bases and J lost 2; bases outside the gene matches: 4. CDR1 and CDR2 from the germline V gene are MNHEY and SVGEGT. The CDR3 length is 13 residues. The CDR3 here is CASSGQVTYEQYF. CDR3 DNA: TGTGCCAGCAGCGGACAGGTAACCTACGAGCAGTACTTC.

This clonotype was recorded many times. The V gene is TRBV3-1, the J gene TRBJ2-1; D remains unclear. The V gene's germline CDR1 is LGHDT and CDR2 YNNKEL (reference sequence). CDR3 length: 15 amino acids. The ends were cut back, 1 base at V and 7 bases at J, with 14 bases in the middle. CDR3 loop: CASSQAVQLRNEQFF. The CDR3 nucleotides are TGTGCCAGCAGCCAAGCGGTGCAACTAAGGAATGAGCAGTTCTTC.

This clonotype came up a few times. This chain joins TRBV4-3 and TRBJ2-2; D gene unclear. Trimming took 1 base from V and 4 from J, leaving 13 bases between them. Germline lookup yields CDR1 LGHNA and CDR2 YSLEER. This CDR3 contains 16 residues. The DNA of the CDR3 is TGCGCCAGCAGCCAAGTAGTTTCAGATTCCACCGGGGAGCTGTTTTTT. Its protein product is CASSQVVSDSTGELFF.

This clonotype was seen at least ten times. The genes are TRBV29-1 and TRBJ2-7, with 8 bases identical to TRBD1. There are 14 residues in the CDR3. The V gene's germline CDR1 is SQVTM and CDR2 ANQGSEA. V lost 4 bases, J lost 2 bases, and 7 bases stayed unmatched. This CDR3 reads CSVATGASPYEQYF. The CDR3 DNA follows: TGCAGCGTTGCGACAGGGGCTTCCCCCTACGAGCAGTACTTC.

This clonotype occurred many times. The chain couples TRBV15 to TRBJ2-5; TRBD1 or TRBD2 may be the D gene (5 bases each). CDR1 and CDR2 (germline): LNHNV, YYDKDF (reference sequence). The length of the CDR3 is 15 residues. Trimming took off 0 bases at V and 2 bases at J, with 10 bases between the two ends. The CDR3 spells CATSRDPGAQETQYF. The DNA of the CDR3 is TGTGCCACCAGCAGAGATCCCGGGGCGCAAGAGACCCAGTACTTC.

The table lists this clonotype with many counts. V usage is TRBV7-2 and J usage is TRBJ2-3; 10 bases are shared with TRBD2. Unmatched junction bases numbered 25, after V lost 6 bases and J lost 4 bases. The CDR3 is made up of 21 amino acids. Germline lookup yields CDR1 SGHTA and CDR2 FQGNSA. CDR3 amino acids: CASRALVLSSGRWGGPDTQYF. The CDR3 nucleotides read TGTGCCAGCAGAGCTTTAGTGTTGTCTAGCGGGAGATGGGGGGGCCCAGATACGCAGTATTTT.

This sequence joins TRBV20-1 and TRBJ1-2, with 9 nucleotides matching TRBD1. V was pared by 6 bases and J by 4 bases, with 12 bases of the junction left unmatched. Germline loops: CDR1 DFQATT, CDR2 SNEGSKA (reference sequence). This CDR3 has 15 amino acids. The CDR3 region is CSAPEGGQGGYGYTF. The DNA of the CDR3 is TGCAGTGCCCCCGAGGGGGGACAGGGTGGCTATGGCTACACCTTC.